This TCR beta chain was profiled in a study of T-cell memory formation after mild COVID-19. Study-wide results and caveats: Researchers could not confirm that second-wave clones peaking on day 37 targeted SARS-CoV-2.

TCR alpha and TCR beta cDNA libraries with sample barcodes and UMIs came from 5'RACE using constant-segment primers. MiXCR was run by TCRdb on the 5' RACE reads, yielding one entry per CDR3 protein. The sample has under 400,000 distinct CDR3 sequences, 25% to 30% seen once; the top ten hold roughly 12%. Of note for this clonotype: The antigen is not known.

In germline, CDR1 is LNHDA, CDR2 SQIVND (reference sequence). This CDR3 is built from 15 residues. The V end was cut by 6 bases, the J end by 8 bases, with 17 bases between. The chain combines TRBV19 with TRBJ1-6; TRBD1 is a possible D gene (6 bases). Sequenced material: PBMCs or a T cell subset sorted from them (not recorded which). This receptor was obtained from an adult woman who had mild COVID-19 (a few samples of this study predate the infection). Cell type and time point are not known. Here the CDR3 DNA reads TGTGCCAGTAGAGACCGTGGGGGGCGCGATTCACCCCTCCACTTT. Its translation: CASRDRGGRDSPLHF.